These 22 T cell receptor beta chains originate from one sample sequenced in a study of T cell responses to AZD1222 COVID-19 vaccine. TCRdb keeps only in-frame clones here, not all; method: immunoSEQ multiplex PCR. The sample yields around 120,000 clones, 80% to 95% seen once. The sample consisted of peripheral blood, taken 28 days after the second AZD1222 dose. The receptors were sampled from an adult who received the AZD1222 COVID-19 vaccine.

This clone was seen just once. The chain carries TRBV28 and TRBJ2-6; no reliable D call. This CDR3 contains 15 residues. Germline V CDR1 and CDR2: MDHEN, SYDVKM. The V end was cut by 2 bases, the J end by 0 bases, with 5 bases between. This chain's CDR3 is CASSLGGSGANVLTF. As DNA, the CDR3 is TGTGCCAGCAGTTTAGGCGGCTCTGGGGCCAACGTCCTGACTTTC. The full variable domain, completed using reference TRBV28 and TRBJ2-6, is DVKVTQSSRYLVKRTGEKVFLECVQDMDHENMFWYRQDPGLGLRLIYFSYDVKMKEKGDIPEGYSVSREKKERFSLILESASTNQTSMYLCASSLGGSGANVLTFGAGSRLTVL.

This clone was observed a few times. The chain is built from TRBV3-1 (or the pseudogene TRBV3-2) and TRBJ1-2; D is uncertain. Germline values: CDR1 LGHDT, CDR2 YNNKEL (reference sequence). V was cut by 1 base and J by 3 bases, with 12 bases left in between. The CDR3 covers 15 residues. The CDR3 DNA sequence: TGTGCCAGCAGCCAAGGGCAGCAGCCTTACTATGGCTACACCTTC. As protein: CASSQGQQPYYGYTF.

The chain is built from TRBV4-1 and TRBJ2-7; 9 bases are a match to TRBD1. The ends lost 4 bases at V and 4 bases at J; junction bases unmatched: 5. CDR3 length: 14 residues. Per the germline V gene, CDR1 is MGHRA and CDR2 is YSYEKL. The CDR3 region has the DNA TGCGCCAGCAGCCCAAGGACAGGGGAGTACGAGCAGTACTTC. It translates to CASSPRTGEYEQYF.

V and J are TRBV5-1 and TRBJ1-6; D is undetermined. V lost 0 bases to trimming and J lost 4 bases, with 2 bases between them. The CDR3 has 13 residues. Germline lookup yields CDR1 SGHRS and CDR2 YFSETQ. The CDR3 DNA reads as TGCGCCAGCAGCTTGGATTATAATTCACCCCTCCACTTT. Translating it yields CASSLDYNSPLHF. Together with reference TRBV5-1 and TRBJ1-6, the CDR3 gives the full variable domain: KAGVTQTPRYLIKTRGQQVTLSCSPISGHRSVSWYQQTPGQGLQFLFEYFSETQRNKGNFPGRFSGRQFSNSRSEMNVSTLELGDSALYLCASSLDYNSPLHFGNGTRLTVT.

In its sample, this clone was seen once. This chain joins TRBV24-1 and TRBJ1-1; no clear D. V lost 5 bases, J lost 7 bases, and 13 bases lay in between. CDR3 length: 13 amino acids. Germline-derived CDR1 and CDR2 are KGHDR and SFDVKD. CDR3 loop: CATSGLTGGEAFF. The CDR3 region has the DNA TGTGCCACCAGTGGCCTAACTGGCGGTGAAGCTTTCTTT.

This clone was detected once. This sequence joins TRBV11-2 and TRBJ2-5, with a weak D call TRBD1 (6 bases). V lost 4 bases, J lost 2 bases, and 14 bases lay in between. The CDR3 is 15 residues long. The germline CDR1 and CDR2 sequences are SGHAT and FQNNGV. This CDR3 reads CASSSTGYRQETQYF. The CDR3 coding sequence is TGTGCCAGCAGCTCCACAGGGTATCGGCAAGAGACCCAGTACTTC.

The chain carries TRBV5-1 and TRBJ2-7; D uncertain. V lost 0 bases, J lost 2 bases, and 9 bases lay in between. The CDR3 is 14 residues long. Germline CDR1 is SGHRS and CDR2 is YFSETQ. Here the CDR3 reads CASSLDGMPYEQYF. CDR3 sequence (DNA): TGCGCCAGCAGCTTGGACGGAATGCCCTACGAGCAGTACTTC. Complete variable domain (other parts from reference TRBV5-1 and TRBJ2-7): KAGVTQTPRYLIKTRGQQVTLSCSPISGHRSVSWYQQTPGQGLQFLFEYFSETQRNKGNFPGRFSGRQFSNSRSEMNVSTLELGDSALYLCASSLDGMPYEQYFGPGTRLTVT.

CDR3 amino acids: CASSDGIDSDGYTF. The DNA for the CDR3 is TGCGCCAGCAGTGATGGAATAGACTCGGATGGCTACACCTTC. The V gene is TRBV10-1, the J gene TRBJ1-2; D gene unclear. Trimming removed 3 bases at V and 6 bases at J, with 14 bases between. The CDR3 spans 14 residues. Germline V gene lookup returns CDR1 WNHNN and CDR2 SYGVQD (reference sequence).

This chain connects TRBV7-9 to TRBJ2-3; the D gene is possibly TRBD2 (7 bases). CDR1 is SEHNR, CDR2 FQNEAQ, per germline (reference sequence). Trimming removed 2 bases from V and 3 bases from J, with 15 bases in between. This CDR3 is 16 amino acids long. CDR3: CASSLFGGLQTDTQYF. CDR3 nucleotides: TGTGCCAGCAGCTTATTCGGGGGGCTACAGACAGATACGCAGTATTTT.

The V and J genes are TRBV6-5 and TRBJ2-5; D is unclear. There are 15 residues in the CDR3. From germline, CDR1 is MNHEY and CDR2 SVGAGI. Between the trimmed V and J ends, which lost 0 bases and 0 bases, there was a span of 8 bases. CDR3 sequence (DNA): TGTGCCAGCAGTTACTCCGACACTGACCAAGAGACCCAGTACTTC. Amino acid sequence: CASSYSDTDQETQYF.

The CDR3 bases are TGCGCCAGCAGCCAAGGCCCCGGGACAGGGGGCTGGCAGCCCCAGCATTTT. Translated: CASSQGPGTGGWQPQHF. The chain is built from TRBV4-1 and TRBJ1-5, with 12 bases identical to TRBD1. Germline-derived CDR1 and CDR2 are MGHRA and YSYEKL. CDR3 length equals 17 residues. With 1 base clipped from V and 7 bases from J, the junction kept 8 bases outside the gene matches.

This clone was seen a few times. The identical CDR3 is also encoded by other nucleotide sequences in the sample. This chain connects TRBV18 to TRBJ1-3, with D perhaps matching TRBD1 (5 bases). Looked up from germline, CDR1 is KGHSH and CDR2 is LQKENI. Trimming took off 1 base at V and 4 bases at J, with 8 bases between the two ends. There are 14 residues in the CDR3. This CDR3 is CASSPQGSGNTIYF. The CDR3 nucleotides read TGTGCCAGCTCACCACAGGGGTCGGGAAACACCATATATTTT.

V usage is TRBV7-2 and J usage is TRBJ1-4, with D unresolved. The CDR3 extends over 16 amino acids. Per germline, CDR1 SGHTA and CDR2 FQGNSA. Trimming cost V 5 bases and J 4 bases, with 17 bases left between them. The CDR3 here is CASSPMIGRVNEKLFF. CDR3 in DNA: TGTGCCAGCAGCCCCATGATTGGCCGAGTTAATGAAAAACTGTTTTTT. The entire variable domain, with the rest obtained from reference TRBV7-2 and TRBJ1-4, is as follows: GAGVSQSPSNKVTEKGKDVELRCDPISGHTALYWYRQSLGQGLEFLIYFQGNSAPDKSGLPSDRFSAERTGGSVSTLTIQRTQQEDSAVYLCASSPMIGRVNEKLFFGSGTQLSVL.

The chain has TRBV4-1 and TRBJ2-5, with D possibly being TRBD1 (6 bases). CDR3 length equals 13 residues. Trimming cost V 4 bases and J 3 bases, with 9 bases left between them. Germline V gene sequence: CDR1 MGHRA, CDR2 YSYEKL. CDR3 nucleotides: TGCGCCAGCAGCCGGAGGACAGAAGAGACCCAGTACTTC. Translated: CASSRRTEETQYF.

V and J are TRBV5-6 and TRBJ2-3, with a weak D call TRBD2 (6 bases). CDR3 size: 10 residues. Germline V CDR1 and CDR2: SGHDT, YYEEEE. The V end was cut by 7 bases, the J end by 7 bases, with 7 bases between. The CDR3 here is CASGRNTQYF. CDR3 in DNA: TGTGCCAGCGGGAGGAATACGCAGTATTTT.

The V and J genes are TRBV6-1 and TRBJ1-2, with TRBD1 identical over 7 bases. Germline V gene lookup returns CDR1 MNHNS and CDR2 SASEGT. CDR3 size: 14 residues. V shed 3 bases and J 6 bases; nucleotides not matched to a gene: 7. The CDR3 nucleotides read TGTGCCAGCAGTGACGCCGGGACAGCGGATGGCTACACCTTC. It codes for CASSDAGTADGYTF.

The CDR3 DNA reads TGTGCCACCAGTGATTTGAACCCCAATTCACCCCTCCACTTT. It codes for CATSDLNPNSPLHF. J is TRBJ1-6 and V is TRBV24-1, with D unresolved. The V end lost 0 bases, the J end lost 7 bases, and 6 bases lay between the germline ends. The CDR3 extends over 14 amino acids. From germline, CDR1 is KGHDR and CDR2 SFDVKD.

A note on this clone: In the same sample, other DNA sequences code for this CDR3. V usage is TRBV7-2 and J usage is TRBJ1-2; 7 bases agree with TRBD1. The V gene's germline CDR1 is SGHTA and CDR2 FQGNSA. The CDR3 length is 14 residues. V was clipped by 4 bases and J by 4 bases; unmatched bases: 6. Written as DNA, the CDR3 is TGTGCCAGCAGCTCCTACCGGGACAGCTATGGCTACACCTTC. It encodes CASSSYRDSYGYTF.

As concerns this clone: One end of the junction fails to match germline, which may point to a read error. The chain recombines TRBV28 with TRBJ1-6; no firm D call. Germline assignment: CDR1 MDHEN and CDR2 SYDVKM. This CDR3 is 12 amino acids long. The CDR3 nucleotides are TGTGCCAGCAGTTTATATAACTCACCCCTCCACTTT. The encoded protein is CASSLYNSPLHF.

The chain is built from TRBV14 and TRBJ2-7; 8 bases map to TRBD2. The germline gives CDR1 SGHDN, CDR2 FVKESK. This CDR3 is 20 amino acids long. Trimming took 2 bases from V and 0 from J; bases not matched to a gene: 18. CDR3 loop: CASSQQFSSGWGGSSYEQYF. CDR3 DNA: TGTGCCAGCAGCCAACAATTTTCTAGCGGGTGGGGCGGAAGCTCCTACGAGCAGTACTTC.

CDR3 sequence (DNA): TGTGCCAGTAGTATCCGACAGGGATCCCCTTACGAGCAGTACTTC. Protein product: CASSIRQGSPYEQYF. The chain joins TRBV19 to TRBJ2-7; 7 bases line up with TRBD1. The CDR3 extends over 15 amino acids. Germline loops: CDR1 LNHDA, CDR2 SQIVND (reference sequence). V was clipped by 3 bases and J by 4 bases; unmatched bases: 9.

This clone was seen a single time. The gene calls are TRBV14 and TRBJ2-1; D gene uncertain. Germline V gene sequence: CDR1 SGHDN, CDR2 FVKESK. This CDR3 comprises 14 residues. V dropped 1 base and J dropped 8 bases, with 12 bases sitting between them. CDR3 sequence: CASSQGWILDEQFF. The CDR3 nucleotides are TGTGCCAGCAGCCAAGGTTGGATCCTCGATGAGCAGTTCTTC.